This TCR beta chain is drawn from a study of PD-L1 blockade in urothelial cancer. This CDR3 comprises 15 residues. The V end was cut by 3 bases, the J end by 0 bases, with 12 bases between. Germline V gene lookup returns CDR1 MGHRA and CDR2 YSYEKL. TCRdb's table, derived via immunoSEQ multiplex PCR, lists solely in-frame clones and lacks some. Of roughly 50,000 clones listed, around nine tenths are singletons. Sample: PBMCs, taken around atezolizumab (anti-PD-L1) treatment. V usage is TRBV4-1 and J usage is TRBJ2-7, with TRBD2 as a possible D gene (5 bases). The TCR sequence derives from a man aged 60 to 69 with urothelial cancer. CDR3 in amino acids: CASSQRTVSSYEQYF. CDR3 nucleotide sequence: TGCGCCAGCAGCCAGCGGACTGTTAGCTCCTACGAGCAGTACTTC.